A selection of T cell receptor beta chains follows, all from one sample in a study of blood T cell repertoires in COVID-19. The repertoire was sequenced with immunoSEQ multiplex PCR; TCRdb's copy has only in-frame clones and lacks some. The repertoire holds 200,000 or so clones, under 90% seen once, with about 4.8% in the top ten. Sequencing was done on a sample of PBMCs or T cells enriched from blood (not recorded which). These TCRs come from a woman aged 45 to 65 who had been exposed to COVID-19. The CDR3 runs from the conserved cysteine through the conserved F or W. D genes are given only for firm matches. Part of the rows lack a size; the others show once, few, many or a class for expanded clones.

clone size,V gene,CDR3 length,J gene,D gene,CDR3 protein,CDR3 DNA
.,TRBV3-1/TRBV3-2,14,TRBJ2-3,.,CASSRWQSTDTQYF,TGTGCCAGCAGCCGATGGCAGTCGACAGATACGCAGTATTTT
.,TRBV28,14,TRBJ1-5,TRBD1,CATTTGQGLLPQHF,TGTGCCACTACCACGGGACAGGGACTATTACCCCAGCATTTT
.,TRBV7-6,15,TRBJ2-1,.,CASSPKGNSYNEQFF,TGTGCCAGCAGCCCGAAGGGGAACTCCTACAATGAGCAGTTCTTC
once,TRBV6-2/TRBV6-3,14,TRBJ1-6,.,CASSYGAGNSPLHF,TGTGCCAGCAGTTACGGGGCCGGTAATTCACCCCTCCACTTT
.,TRBV4-2,15,TRBJ1-1,.,CASSQGAATNTEAFF,TGTGCCAGCAGCCAAGGGGCAGCTACGAACACTGAAGCTTTCTTT
.,TRBV15,14,TRBJ1-1,.,CATSRDGGAAEAFF,TGTGCCACCAGCAGAGACGGAGGGGCGGCTGAAGCTTTCTTT
once,TRBV7-9,16,TRBJ1-3,TRBD1,CASSFWTGISGNTIYF,TGTGCCAGCAGCTTCTGGACAGGGATCTCTGGAAACACCATATATTTT
.,TRBV27,15,TRBJ1-6,.,CASSPRQGKSSPLHF,TGTGCCAGCAGTCCACGGCAGGGGAAGAGCTCACCCCTCCACTTT
.,TRBV18,12,TRBJ1-1,.,CASSTQGFEAFF,TGTGCCAGCTCTACCCAGGGTTTTGAAGCTTTCTTT
once,TRBV7-8,13,TRBJ1-1,.,CASSSFRGTEAFF,TGTGCCAGCAGCTCCTTTAGGGGTACTGAAGCTTTCTTT
.,TRBV5-4,13,TRBJ1-1,TRBD1,CASSDDRGTEAFF,TGTGCCAGCAGCGATGACAGGGGCACTGAAGCTTTCTTT
.,TRBV11-2,14,TRBJ2-1,TRBD2,CASSPGLAGNEQFF,TGTGCCAGCAGCCCGGGACTAGCGGGGAATGAGCAGTTCTTC
.,TRBV25-1,16,TRBJ1-3,TRBD1,CASSGRVGTDGNTIYF,TGTGCCAGCAGTGGTCGGGTTGGGACAGATGGAAACACCATATATTTT
.,TRBV6-5,16,TRBJ2-1,TRBD1,CASSSRPGQGNHEQFF,TGTGCCAGCAGTTCAAGACCGGGACAGGGGAACCATGAGCAGTTCTTC
.,TRBV29-1,12,TRBJ2-2,.,CCGRGDTGELFF,TGCTGCGGTAGGGGTGACACCGGGGAGCTGTTTTTT
.,TRBV7-8,14,TRBJ1-5,TRBD1,CASSSTGSNQPQHF,TGTGCCAGCAGCTCGACAGGGAGCAATCAGCCCCAGCATTTT
few,TRBV25-1,16,TRBJ2-5,TRBD1,CASSLQVGGGGETQYF,TGTGCCAGCAGTCTTCAGGTAGGGGGCGGCGGAGAGACCCAGTACTTC
.,TRBV5-1,15,TRBJ2-5,.,CASSSPREFQETQYF,TGCGCCAGCAGCTCTCCTCGAGAGTTCCAAGAGACCCAGTACTTC
.,TRBV7-3,13,TRBJ2-1,.,CASSPSGGGPVVF,TGTGCCAGCAGCCCGTCGGGGGGCGGGCCGGTGGTCTTC
.,TRBV5-6,14,TRBJ2-2,TRBD2,CASSIWGGTGELFF,TGTGCCAGCAGCATCTGGGGGGGAACCGGGGAGCTGTTTTTT
.,TRBV7-2,18,TRBJ2-3,.,CASTPVRPAMGGTDTQYF,TGTGCCAGCACCCCAGTGCGGCCCGCAATGGGAGGCACAGATACGCAGTATTTT
.,TRBV5-1,14,TRBJ1-1,TRBD1,CASSRDRGVGEAFF,TGCGCCAGCAGCCGGGACAGGGGGGTTGGTGAAGCTTTCTTT
.,TRBV5-1,16,TRBJ2-1,TRBD2,CASSLEVSGGSNEQFF,TGCGCCAGCAGCTTGGAGGTTAGCGGGGGAAGCAATGAGCAGTTCTTC
.,TRBV5-5,14,TRBJ2-5,.,CASSPTGIRETQYF,TGTGCCAGCAGCCCCACCGGGATCCGGGAGACCCAGTACTTC
once,TRBV6-2/TRBV6-3,11,TRBJ1-5,.,CASSSTGPQHF,TGTGCCAGCAGTTCCACTGGGCCCCAGCATTTT
.,TRBV27,13,TRBJ1-4,TRBD1,CASSTGVGEKLFF,TGTGCCAGCAGTACAGGGGTTGGAGAAAAACTGTTTTTT
.,TRBV5-1,14,TRBJ2-1,TRBD2,CASRNSGVHNEQFF,TGCGCCAGCAGGAATAGCGGGGTCCACAATGAGCAGTTCTTC
.,TRBV28,12,TRBJ1-6,.,CASTPGFSPLHF,TGTGCCAGCACCCCGGGGTTCTCACCCCTCCACTTT
.,TRBV3-1/TRBV3-2,18,TRBJ2-6,TRBD1,CASSPTGGVISGANVLTF,TGTGCCAGCAGCCCCACAGGGGGCGTAATCTCTGGGGCCAACGTCCTGACTTTC
.,TRBV2,13,TRBJ2-1,.,CASVTYSYNEQFF,TGTGCCAGCGTGACTTACTCCTACAATGAGCAGTTCTTC
.,TRBV27,14,TRBJ1-1,.,CASSFVGGRAEAFF,TGTGCCAGCAGTTTTGTTGGGGGGAGGGCTGAAGCTTTCTTT
.,TRBV7-9,15,TRBJ1-1,.,CASSFRQDMNTEAFF,TGTGCCAGCAGCTTCCGACAGGACATGAACACTGAAGCTTTCTTT